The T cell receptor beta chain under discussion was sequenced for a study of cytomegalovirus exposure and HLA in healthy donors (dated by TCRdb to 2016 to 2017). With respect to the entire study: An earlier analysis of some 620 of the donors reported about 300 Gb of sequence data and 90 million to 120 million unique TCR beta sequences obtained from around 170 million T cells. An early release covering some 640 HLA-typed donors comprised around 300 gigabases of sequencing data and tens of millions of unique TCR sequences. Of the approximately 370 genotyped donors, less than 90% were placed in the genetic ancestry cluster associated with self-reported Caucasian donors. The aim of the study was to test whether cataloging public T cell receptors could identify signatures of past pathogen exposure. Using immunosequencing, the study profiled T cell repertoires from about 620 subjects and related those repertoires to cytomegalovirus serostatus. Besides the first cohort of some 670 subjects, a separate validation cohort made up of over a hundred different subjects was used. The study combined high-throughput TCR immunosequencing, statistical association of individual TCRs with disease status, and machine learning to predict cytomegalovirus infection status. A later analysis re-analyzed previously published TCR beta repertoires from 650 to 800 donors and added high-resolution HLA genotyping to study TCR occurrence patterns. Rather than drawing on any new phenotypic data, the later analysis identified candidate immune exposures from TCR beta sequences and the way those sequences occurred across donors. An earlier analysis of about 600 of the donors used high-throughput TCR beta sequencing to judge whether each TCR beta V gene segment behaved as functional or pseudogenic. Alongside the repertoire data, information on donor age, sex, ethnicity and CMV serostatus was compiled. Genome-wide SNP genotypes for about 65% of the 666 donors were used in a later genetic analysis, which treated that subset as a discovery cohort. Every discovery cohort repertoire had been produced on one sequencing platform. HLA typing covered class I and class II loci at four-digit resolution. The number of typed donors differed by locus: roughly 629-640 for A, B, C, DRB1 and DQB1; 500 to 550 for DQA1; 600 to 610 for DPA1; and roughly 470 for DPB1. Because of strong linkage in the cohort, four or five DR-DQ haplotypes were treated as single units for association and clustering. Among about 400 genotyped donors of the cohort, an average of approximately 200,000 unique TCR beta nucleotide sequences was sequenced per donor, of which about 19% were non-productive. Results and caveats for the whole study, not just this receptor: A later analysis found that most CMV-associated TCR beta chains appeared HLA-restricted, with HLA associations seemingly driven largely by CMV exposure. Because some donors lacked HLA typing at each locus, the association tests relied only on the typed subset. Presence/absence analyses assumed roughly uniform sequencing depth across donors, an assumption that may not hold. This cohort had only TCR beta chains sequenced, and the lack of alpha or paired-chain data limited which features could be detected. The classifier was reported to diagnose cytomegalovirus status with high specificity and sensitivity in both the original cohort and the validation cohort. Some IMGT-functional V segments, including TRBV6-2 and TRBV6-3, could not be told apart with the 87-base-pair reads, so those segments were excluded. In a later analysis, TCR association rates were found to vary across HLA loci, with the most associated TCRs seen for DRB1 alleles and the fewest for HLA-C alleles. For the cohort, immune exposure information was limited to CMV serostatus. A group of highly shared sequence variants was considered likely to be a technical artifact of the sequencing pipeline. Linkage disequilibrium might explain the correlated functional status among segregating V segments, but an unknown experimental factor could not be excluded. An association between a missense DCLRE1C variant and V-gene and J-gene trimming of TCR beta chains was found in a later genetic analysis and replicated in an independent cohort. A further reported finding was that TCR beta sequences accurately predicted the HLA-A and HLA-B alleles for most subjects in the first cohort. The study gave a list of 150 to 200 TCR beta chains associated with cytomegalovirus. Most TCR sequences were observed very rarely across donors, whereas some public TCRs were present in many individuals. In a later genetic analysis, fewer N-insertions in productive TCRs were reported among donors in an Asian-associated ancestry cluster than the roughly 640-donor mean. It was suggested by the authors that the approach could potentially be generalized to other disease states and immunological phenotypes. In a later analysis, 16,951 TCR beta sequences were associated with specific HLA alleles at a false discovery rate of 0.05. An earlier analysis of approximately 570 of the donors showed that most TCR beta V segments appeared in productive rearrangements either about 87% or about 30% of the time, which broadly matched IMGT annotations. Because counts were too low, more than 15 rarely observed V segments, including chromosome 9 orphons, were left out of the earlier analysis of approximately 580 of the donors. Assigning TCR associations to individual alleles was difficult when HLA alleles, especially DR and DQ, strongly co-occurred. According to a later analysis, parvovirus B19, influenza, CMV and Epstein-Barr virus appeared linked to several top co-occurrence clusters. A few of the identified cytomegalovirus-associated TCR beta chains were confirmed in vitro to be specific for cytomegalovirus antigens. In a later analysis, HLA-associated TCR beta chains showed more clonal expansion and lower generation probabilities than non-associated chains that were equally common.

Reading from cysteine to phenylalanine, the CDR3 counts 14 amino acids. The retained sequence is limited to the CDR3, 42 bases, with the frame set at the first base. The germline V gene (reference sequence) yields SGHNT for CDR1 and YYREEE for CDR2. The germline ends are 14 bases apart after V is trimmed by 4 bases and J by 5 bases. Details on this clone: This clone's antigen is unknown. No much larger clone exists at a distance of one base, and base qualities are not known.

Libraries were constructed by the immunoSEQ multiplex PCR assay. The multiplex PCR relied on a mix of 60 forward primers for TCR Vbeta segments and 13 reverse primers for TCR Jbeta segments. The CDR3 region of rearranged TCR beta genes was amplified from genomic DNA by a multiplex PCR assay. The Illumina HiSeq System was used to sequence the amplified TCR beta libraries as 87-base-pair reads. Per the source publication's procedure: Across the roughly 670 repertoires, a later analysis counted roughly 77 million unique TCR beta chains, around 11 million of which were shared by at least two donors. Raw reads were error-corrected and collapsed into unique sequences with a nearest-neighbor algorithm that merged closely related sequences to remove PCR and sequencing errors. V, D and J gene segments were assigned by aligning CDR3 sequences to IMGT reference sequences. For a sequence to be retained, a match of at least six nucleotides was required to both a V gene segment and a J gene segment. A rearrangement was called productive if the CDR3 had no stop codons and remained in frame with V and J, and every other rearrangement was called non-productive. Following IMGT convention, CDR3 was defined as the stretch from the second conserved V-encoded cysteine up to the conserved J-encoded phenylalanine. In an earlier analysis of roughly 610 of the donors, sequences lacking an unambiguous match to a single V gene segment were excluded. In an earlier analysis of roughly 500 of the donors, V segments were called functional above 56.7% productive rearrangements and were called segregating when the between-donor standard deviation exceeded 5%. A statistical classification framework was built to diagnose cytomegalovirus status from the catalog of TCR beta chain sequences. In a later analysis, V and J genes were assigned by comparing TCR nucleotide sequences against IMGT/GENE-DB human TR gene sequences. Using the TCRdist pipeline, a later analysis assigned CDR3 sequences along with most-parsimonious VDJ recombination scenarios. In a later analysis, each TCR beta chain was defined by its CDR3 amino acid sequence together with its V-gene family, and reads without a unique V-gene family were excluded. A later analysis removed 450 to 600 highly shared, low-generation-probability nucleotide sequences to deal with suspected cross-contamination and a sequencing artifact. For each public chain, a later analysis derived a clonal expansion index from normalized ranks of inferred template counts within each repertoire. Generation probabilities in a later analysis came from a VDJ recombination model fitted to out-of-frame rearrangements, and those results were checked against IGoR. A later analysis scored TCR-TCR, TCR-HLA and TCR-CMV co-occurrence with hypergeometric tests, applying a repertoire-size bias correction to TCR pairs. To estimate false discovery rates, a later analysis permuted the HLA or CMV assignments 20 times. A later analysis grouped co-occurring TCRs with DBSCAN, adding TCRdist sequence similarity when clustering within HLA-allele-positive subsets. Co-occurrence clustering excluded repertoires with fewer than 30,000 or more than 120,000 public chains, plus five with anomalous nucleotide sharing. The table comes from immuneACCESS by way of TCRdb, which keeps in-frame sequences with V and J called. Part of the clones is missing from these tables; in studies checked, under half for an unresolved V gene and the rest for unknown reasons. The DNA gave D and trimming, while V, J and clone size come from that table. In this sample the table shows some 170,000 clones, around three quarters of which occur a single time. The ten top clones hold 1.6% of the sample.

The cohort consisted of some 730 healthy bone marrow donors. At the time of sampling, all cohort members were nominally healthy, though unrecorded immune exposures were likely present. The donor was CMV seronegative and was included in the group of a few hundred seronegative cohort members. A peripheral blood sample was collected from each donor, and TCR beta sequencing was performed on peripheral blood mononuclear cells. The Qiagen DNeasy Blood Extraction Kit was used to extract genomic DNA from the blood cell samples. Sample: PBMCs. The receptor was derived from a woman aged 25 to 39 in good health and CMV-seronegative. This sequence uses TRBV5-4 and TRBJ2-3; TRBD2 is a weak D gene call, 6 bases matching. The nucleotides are TGTGCCAGCAGCCTCCGGGACTCATTAGATACGCAGTATTTT. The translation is CASSLRDSLDTQYF.